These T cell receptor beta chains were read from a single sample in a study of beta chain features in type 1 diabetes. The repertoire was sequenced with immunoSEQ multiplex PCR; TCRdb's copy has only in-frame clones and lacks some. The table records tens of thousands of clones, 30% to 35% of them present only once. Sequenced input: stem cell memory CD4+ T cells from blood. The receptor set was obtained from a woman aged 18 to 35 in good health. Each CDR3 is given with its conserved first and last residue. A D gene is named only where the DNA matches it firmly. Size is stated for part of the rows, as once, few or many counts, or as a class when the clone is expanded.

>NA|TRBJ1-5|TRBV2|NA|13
TGTGCCAGCAGCAGGGGTAGCAATCAGCCCCAGCATTTT
CASSRGSNQPQHF
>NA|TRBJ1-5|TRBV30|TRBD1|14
TGTGCCTGGAGTGTGGGACAGCCTAATCAGCCCCAGCATTTT
CAWSVGQPNQPQHF
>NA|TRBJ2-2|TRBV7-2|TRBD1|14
TGTGCCAGCAGCAGGACAGGCAACACCGGGGAGCTGTTTTTT
CASSRTGNTGELFF
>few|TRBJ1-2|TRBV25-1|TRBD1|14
TGTGCCACTTCACCGGGACAGGGGGGCACTGGCTACACCTTC
CATSPGQGGTGYTF
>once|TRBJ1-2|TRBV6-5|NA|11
TGTGCCAGCAGCGACAGGCGTGGCTACACCTTC
CASSDRRGYTF
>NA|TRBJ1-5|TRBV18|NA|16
TGTGCCAGCTCACCCCAACTTCCGGGAGGCAATCAGCCCCAGCATTTT
CASSPQLPGGNQPQHF
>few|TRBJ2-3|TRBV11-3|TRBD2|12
TGTGCCAGCAGCTCCTTCGCCGGGAGGCCGAATTTT
CASSSFAGRPNF
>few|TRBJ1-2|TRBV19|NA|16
TGTGCCAGTAGAACCCCCGCAGGGGCTTCCTCCTATGGCTACACCTTC
CASRTPAGASSYGYTF
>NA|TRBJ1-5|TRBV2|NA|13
TGTGCCGCCGGGGAAGACAGGACTCAGCCCCAGCATTTT
CAAGEDRTQPQHF
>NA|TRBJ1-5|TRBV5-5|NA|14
TGTGCCAGCAGCCCACAGGGAGGGTATCAGCCCCAGCATTTT
CASSPQGGYQPQHF
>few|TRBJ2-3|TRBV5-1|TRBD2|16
TGCGCCAGCAGCTCCCGGACTAGCGGGAGATGGGATACGCAGTATTTT
CASSSRTSGRWDTQYF
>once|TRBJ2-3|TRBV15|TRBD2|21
TGTGCCACCAGCGATACGGGGGGAGCTCCCCCTGCCCCTACTAGCACAGATACGCAGTATTTT
CATSDTGGAPPAPTSTDTQYF
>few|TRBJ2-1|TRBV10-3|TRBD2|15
TGTGCCATCAAAGGGACTAGCGGGAGTCAGGATGAGCAGTTCTTC
CAIKGTSGSQDEQFF
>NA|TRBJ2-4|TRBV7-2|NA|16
TGTGCCAGCAGCTCCATAGCAGGGGACGGCAAAAACATTCAGTACTTC
CASSSIAGDGKNIQYF
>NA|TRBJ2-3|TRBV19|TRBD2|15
TGTGCCAGTAGTACAACCGGGACTAGCGGGACCACGCAGTATTTT
CASSTTGTSGTTQYF
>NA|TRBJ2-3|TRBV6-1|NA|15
TGTGCCAGCATAGTGATGACTAGTCAAACAGATACGCAGTATTTT
CASIVMTSQTDTQYF
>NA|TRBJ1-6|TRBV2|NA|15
TGTGCCAGCAGTGAAGGCGCAGCGTTGTATTCACCCCTCCACTTT
CASSEGAALYSPLHF
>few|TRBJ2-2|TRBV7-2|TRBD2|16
TGTGCCAGCAGCGTCCGACTAGCGGGAGTTGCCGGGGAGCTGTTTTTT
CASSVRLAGVAGELFF
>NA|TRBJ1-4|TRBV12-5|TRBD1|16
TGTGCTAGTGGGGGGACAGGGGATCGTGGGAGTGAAAAACTGTTTTTT
CASGGTGDRGSEKLFF
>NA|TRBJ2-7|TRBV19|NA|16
TGTGCCAGTAGTATTGTCCGCGGCCCTCGGCTTTACGAGCAGTACTTC
CASSIVRGPRLYEQYF
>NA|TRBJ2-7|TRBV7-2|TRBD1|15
TGTGCCAGCAGCTCCCGGACAGGGTCGGCGGGGGAGCAGTACTTC
CASSSRTGSAGEQYF
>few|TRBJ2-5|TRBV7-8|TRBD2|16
TGTGCCAGCAGCTTAGGCCTAGCGGGGGTCCAAGAGACCCAGTACTTC
CASSLGLAGVQETQYF
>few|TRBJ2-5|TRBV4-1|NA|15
TGCGCCAGCAGCCAAGACATAAGCGGCCAAGAGACCCAGTACTTC
CASSQDISGQETQYF
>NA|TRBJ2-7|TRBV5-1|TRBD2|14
TGCGCCAGCAGCTTGGAACTAGCGGGAGGGCCGCAGTACTTC
CASSLELAGGPQYF